This TCR beta chain is from a study of monozygotic twins with inflammatory bowel disease. A template switching step added UMIs, each with a 6-nucleotide sample barcode. Reanalyzing the 5' RACE reads, TCRdb keeps one entry per CDR3 protein, without DNA. Its clone listing holds about 130,000 distinct CDR3 sequences. Study-wide results and limits: Clonotype sharing was lower in IBD patients than healthy twins, most markedly with disease activity.

A word on this clonotype: Its antigen remains unknown.

The receptor's source is a human donor with ulcerative colitis or Crohn's disease, or a healthy co-twin of an affected twin (not recorded which). Specimen: blood.

The CDR3 is CASSPRGEGTSNIQYF. This chain links TRBV9 with TRBJ2-4; the TCRdb call, TRBD2, lacks DNA for checking. The CDR3 length is 16 residues. Germline V gene data show CDR1 as SGDLS and CDR2 as YYNGEE.